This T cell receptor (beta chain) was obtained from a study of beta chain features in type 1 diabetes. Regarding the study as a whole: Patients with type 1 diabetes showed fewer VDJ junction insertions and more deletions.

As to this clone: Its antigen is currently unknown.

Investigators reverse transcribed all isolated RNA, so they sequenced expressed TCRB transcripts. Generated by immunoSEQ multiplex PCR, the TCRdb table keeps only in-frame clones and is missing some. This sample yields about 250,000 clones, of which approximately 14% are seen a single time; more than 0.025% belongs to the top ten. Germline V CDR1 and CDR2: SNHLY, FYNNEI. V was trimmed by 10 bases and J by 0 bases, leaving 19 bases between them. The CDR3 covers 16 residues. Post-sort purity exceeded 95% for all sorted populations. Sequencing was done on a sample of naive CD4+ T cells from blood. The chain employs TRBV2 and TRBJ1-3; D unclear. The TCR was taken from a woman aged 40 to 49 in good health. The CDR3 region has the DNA TGTGCCACCATCCCCTTGGCGGAGGGCTCTGGAAACACCATATATTTT. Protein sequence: CATIPLAEGSGNTIYF.